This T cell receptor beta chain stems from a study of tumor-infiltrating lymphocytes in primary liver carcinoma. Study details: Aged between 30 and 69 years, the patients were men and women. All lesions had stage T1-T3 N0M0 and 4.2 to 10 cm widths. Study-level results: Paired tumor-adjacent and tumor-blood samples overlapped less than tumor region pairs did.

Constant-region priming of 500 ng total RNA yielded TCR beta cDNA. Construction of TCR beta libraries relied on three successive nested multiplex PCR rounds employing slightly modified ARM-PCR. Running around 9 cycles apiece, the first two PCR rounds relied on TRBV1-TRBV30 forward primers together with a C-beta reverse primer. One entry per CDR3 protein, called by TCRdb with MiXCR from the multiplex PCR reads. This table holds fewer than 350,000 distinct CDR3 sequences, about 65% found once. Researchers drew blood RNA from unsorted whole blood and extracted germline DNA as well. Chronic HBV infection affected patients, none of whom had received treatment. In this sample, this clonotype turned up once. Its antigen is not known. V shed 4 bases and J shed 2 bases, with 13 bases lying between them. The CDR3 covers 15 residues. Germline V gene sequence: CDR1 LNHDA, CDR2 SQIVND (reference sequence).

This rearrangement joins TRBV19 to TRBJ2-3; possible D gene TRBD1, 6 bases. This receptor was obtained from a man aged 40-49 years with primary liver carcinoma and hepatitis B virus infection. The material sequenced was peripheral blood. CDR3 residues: CASSTTGEPTDTQYF. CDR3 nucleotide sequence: TGTGCCAGTAGTACGACAGGCGAGCCCACAGATACGCAGTATTTT.